This T cell receptor beta chain was identified in a study of CD8 T cells in ankylosing spondylitis. Notes on the study in general: Clones tied to disease were said to be significantly enriched in matched ankylosing spondylitis synovial fluid. Those disease-linked clones were CD8+; they were also relatively rare in peripheral blood. Apparently characteristic of ankylosing spondylitis blood was a TCR beta motif (about eight highly homologous variants).

TCRdb independently ran MiXCR on the 5' RACE reads; one entry per CDR3 protein. The sample holds approximately 250,000 distinct CDR3 sequences, roughly a tenth seen once. This clonotype was detected many times. Its antigen is undetermined. Per the germline V gene, CDR1 is DFQATT and CDR2 is SNEGSKA (reference sequence). The V gene lost 3 bases and the J gene lost 0 bases, with 9 bases spanning the gap. This CDR3 is 15 amino acids long. This TCR came from a male donor with ankylosing spondylitis or in good health (not recorded which). Sequencing used blood, either unsorted or a sorted T cell fraction (not recorded which). This chain joins TRBV20-1 and TRBJ1-6; D may be TRBD1 (6 bases). The CDR3 DNA sequence: TGCAGTGCTAGGGACAGCGGCTCCTATAATTCACCCCTCCACTTT. Translating gives CSARDSGSYNSPLHF.